Presented here are 22 T cell receptor beta chains from one specimen sequenced in a study of response to subunit inactivated influenza vaccine. One entry per CDR3 protein, called by TCRdb with MiXCR from the RT-PCR reads. The profile shows hundreds of thousands of distinct CDR3 sequences, 10% to 12% of them singletons. This same sample was also taken into another study, of T cells expressing NK-cell markers. From that second work: The cDNA for TCR beta came from 5'RACE template switching with UMIs.

The source was PBMCs from blood, collected on the day of vaccination. All receptors derive from a man aged 50 or older who received an inactivated influenza vaccine.

This rearrangement joins TRBV4-2 to TRBJ1-1, with 7 bases aligning to TRBD1. The CDR3 has 16 amino acids. Trimming removed 0 bases from V and 0 bases from J; junction bases left unmatched: 4. Germline V gives CDR1 LGHNA, CDR2 YNFKEQ. The chain's CDR3 is CASSQEEQGMNTEAFF. The DNA of the CDR3 is TGTGCCAGCAGCCAAGAGGAACAGGGGATGAACACTGAAGCTTTCTTT.

This clonotype was picked up a small number of times. V and J are TRBV25-1 and TRBJ2-2, with D unresolved. Germline CDR1 is MGHDK and CDR2 is SYGVNS. The CDR3 consists of 11 residues. V shed 4 bases and J shed 6 bases, with 3 bases lying between them. The CDR3 protein is CASSAPGELFF. In DNA, the CDR3 is TGTGCCAGCAGTGCCCCCGGGGAGCTGTTTTTT.

There are many counts of this clonotype. V and J are TRBV28 and TRBJ2-7, with TRBD2 matching 11 bases. The CDR3 has 17 amino acids. The trim removed 2 bases at V and 6 bases at J, leaving 12 bases unmatched. The V gene's germline CDR1 is MDHEN and CDR2 SYDVKM. CDR3 nucleotide sequence: TGTGCCAGCAGTTTAAGGCTAGCGGGAGGCAAAAGGGCCGAGCAGTACTTC. Translated, it gives CASSLRLAGGKRAEQYF.

V is TRBV2 and J is TRBJ2-1; 7 bases align to TRBD2. The V gene end was trimmed by 7 bases and the J gene end by 0 bases; junction bases not matched to a gene: 3. The germline CDR1 and CDR2 sequences are SNHLY and FYNNEI. This CDR3 has 14 residues. CDR3 loop: CASTSGSSYNEQFF. The CDR3 nucleotides read TGTGCCAGCACTAGCGGAAGCTCCTACAATGAGCAGTTCTTC. The variable domain in full, with the rest retrieved from reference TRBV2 and TRBJ2-1, is EPEVTQTPSHQVTQMGQEVILRCVPISNHLYFYWYRQILGQKVEFLVSFYNNEISEKSEIFDDQFSVERPDGSNFTLKIRSTKLEDSAMYFCASTSGSSYNEQFFGPGTRLTVL.

The chain combines TRBV19 with TRBJ1-1; 7 bases map to TRBD1. The V gene's germline CDR1 is LNHDA and CDR2 SQIVND (reference sequence). Trimming removed 3 bases from V and 10 bases from J; junction bases left unmatched: 11. The CDR3 covers 14 residues. The CDR3 is CASSMPGGAESAFF. The CDR3 DNA is TGTGCCAGTAGTATGCCAGGGGGGGCTGAATCAGCTTTCTTT.

This clonotype showed up just a few times. The genes are TRBV24-1 and TRBJ2-3, with 7 bases that match TRBD1. The V gene's germline CDR1 is KGHDR and CDR2 SFDVKD. This CDR3 is 15 amino acids long. V lost 4 bases to trimming and J lost 6 bases; unmatched junction nucleotides: 9. CDR3 sequence: CATSDPGQVGDTQYF. CDR3 nucleotides: TGTGCCACCAGTGACCCTGGACAGGTTGGGGATACGCAGTATTTT.

This clonotype was picked up a small number of times. The chain is built from TRBV7-8 and TRBJ2-1; 8 positions agree with TRBD2. This CDR3 has 12 amino acids. Germline V gene sequence: CDR1 SGHVS, CDR2 FQNEAQ. The V and J ends lost 4 bases and 15 bases, in that order; junction bases with no gene match: 8. The CDR3, as DNA: TGTGCCAGCAGCTCGGGAGGGGCCTCGGGGTTCTTC. It specifies CASSSGGASGFF.

This rearrangement joins TRBV5-1 to TRBJ2-7; TRBD1 might be the D (6 bases). Germline CDR1 SGHRS, CDR2 YFSETQ. The CDR3 contains 14 residues. The ends were cut back, 4 bases at V and 6 bases at J, with 17 bases in the middle. The CDR3 reads CASSVLRGFGEQYF. Here the CDR3 DNA reads TGCGCCAGCAGCGTACTCAGGGGTTTCGGCGAGCAGTACTTC.

The chain combines TRBV7-3 with TRBJ2-6; no reliable D call. V was clipped by 1 base and J by 4 bases, with 8 bases between them. The CDR3 spans 15 residues. Germline CDR1 reads SGHTA; CDR2 reads FQGTGA. The CDR3 loop is CASSLIGRGANVLTF. CDR3 DNA: TGTGCCAGCAGCTTAATAGGTCGAGGGGCCAACGTCCTGACTTTC.

This clonotype was seen more than once but under ten times. This sequence joins TRBV12-3 or TRBV12-4 and TRBJ1-1, with D possibly being TRBD1 (6 bases). The CDR3 has 15 amino acids. Trimming removed 5 bases from V and 4 bases from J, with 17 bases in between. In nucleotides, the CDR3 is TGTGCCAGCAGTGGCCGAGACACAGGGATCACTGAAGCTTTCTTT. Protein sequence: CASSGRDTGITEAFF.

The J gene is TRBJ2-1, the V gene TRBV11-2; 7 bases map to TRBD1. Germline-derived CDR1 and CDR2 are SGHAT and FQNNGV. This CDR3 spans 13 amino acids. Losses at the gene ends were 5 bases for V and 7 bases for J; bases not matched to a gene: 5. This CDR3 reads CASSHEQGNEQFF. CDR3 nucleotide sequence: TGTGCCAGCAGCCACGAACAGGGGAATGAGCAGTTCTTC.

The chain links TRBV6-2 or TRBV6-3 to TRBJ2-7, with D possibly matching TRBD1 (6 bases). There are 16 residues in the CDR3. V shed 0 bases and J shed 1 base, with 13 bases lying between them. Germline assignment: CDR1 MNHEY and CDR2 SVGEGT. The CDR3 is CASSYSGRGDSYEQYF. The CDR3 nucleotides are TGTGCCAGCAGTTACTCGGGCAGGGGCGATTCCTACGAGCAGTACTTC.

This clonotype was observed a handful of times. The chain joins TRBV13 to TRBJ1-1; D is unresolved. CDR1 is PRHDT, CDR2 FYEKMQ, per germline (reference sequence). V was cut by 1 base and J by 6 bases, with 9 bases left in between. CDR3 length: 13 residues. CDR3 amino acids: CASSLEEGPEAFF. CDR3 nucleotide sequence: TGTGCCAGCAGCTTAGAGGAGGGCCCTGAAGCTTTCTTT. The full variable domain, its missing parts supplied by reference TRBV13 and TRBJ1-1, is AAGVIQSPRHLIKEKRETATLKCYPIPRHDTVYWYQQGPGQDPQFLISFYEKMQSDKGSIPDRFSAQQFSDYHSELNMSSLELGDSALYFCASSLEEGPEAFFGQGTRLTVV.

The J gene is TRBJ2-5, the V gene TRBV5-1; no firm D call. CDR3 size: 14 residues. Germline values: CDR1 SGHRS, CDR2 YFSETQ. Trimming removed 6 bases from V and 2 bases from J, with 14 bases in between. This chain's CDR3 is CASTRDGNQETQYF. CDR3 in DNA: TGCGCCAGCACGCGAGACGGTAATCAAGAGACCCAGTACTTC.

This clonotype was observed a handful of times. The CDR3 is CASTFLTGNTIYF. In nucleotides, the CDR3 is TGTGCCAGCACCTTCCTCACTGGAAACACCATATATTTT. V and J are TRBV12-3 or TRBV12-4 and TRBJ1-3; D remains ambiguous. This CDR3 spans 13 amino acids. V lost 7 bases and J lost 2, with 9 bases in between.

This clonotype was counted a few times. The chain couples TRBV7-2 to TRBJ1-5; possibly TRBD1 for D (5 bases). This CDR3 comprises 15 residues. V shed 6 bases and J shed 4 bases, with 16 bases lying between them. Germline CDR1 is SGHTA and CDR2 is FQGNSA. The CDR3 reads CASSRTGTTNQPQHF. CDR3 nucleotide sequence: TGTGCCAGCAGTAGAACCGGGACCACTAATCAGCCCCAGCATTTT. The full variable domain, its missing parts supplied by reference TRBV7-2 and TRBJ1-5, is GAGVSQSPSNKVTEKGKDVELRCDPISGHTALYWYRQSLGQGLEFLIYFQGNSAPDKSGLPSDRFSAERTGGSVSTLTIQRTQQEDSAVYLCASSRTGTTNQPQHFGDGTRLSIL.

The V call is TRBV18, the J call TRBJ1-1, with no clear D. Looked up from germline, CDR1 is KGHSH and CDR2 is LQKENI. V lost 1 base, J lost 0 bases, and 9 bases lay in between. The CDR3 is made up of 15 amino acids. The CDR3 spells CASSPRVRMNTEAFF. The CDR3 nucleotides are TGTGCCAGCTCACCACGGGTTAGGATGAACACTGAAGCTTTCTTT.

This clonotype has only a few counts. CDR3 nucleotide sequence: TGTGCCAGCAGTTTAAGGCCCCAGCATTTT. Protein sequence: CASSLRPQHF. The chain carries TRBV28 and TRBJ1-5; D ambiguous. The CDR3 has 10 residues. The germline gives CDR1 MDHEN, CDR2 SYDVKM. V gave up 2 bases and J gave up 9 bases, with 2 bases separating them.

This clonotype was recorded at least ten times. The rearrangement links TRBV5-1 to TRBJ1-6; D gene unclear. V was shortened by 4 bases and J by 7 bases, with 9 bases between the two germline ends. The CDR3 is 13 residues long. CDR1 is SGHRS and CDR2 is YFSETQ in the germline V gene. CDR3 nucleotide sequence: TGCGCCAGCAGCGCGACGGGGAATTCACCCCTCCACTTT. This encodes CASSATGNSPLHF.

The chain employs TRBV3-1 and TRBJ2-1; D ambiguous. V was pared by 0 bases and J by 0 bases, with 9 bases between. The CDR3 runs to 16 residues. Germline CDR1 LGHDT, CDR2 YNNKEL (reference sequence). CDR3 in amino acids: CASSQERVSSYNEQFF. Here the CDR3 DNA reads TGTGCCAGCAGCCAAGAAAGGGTAAGCTCCTACAATGAGCAGTTCTTC.

As DNA, the CDR3 is TGCAGTGCTAGATATGGCGGGTCCACCTACGAGCAGTACTTC. It is translated as CSARYGGSTYEQYF. The rearrangement joins TRBV20-1 to TRBJ2-7; TRBD2 might be the D (5 bases). Germline V CDR1 and CDR2: DFQATT, SNEGSKA (reference sequence). V was shortened by 2 bases and J by 2 bases, with 13 bases between the two germline ends. The CDR3 extends over 14 amino acids.

V usage is TRBV4-3 and J usage is TRBJ1-2; no definite D call. V gave up 1 base and J gave up 4 bases, with 10 bases separating them. The CDR3 has 14 residues. Germline V gene data show CDR1 as LGHNA and CDR2 as YSLEER. The CDR3 nucleotides are TGCGCCAGCAGCCAAGGGGTGGGCGCCTATGGCTACACCTTC. Residues: CASSQGVGAYGYTF.